This T cell receptor (beta chain) came from a study of naive and memory T cell subsets. Worth noting for this clonotype: A much larger clone differs from this one at a single base, so this may be a read error.

The beta constant-region primer was an equimolar mix of two oligonucleotides covering TRBC1 and TRBC2. MiXCR, run by TCRdb on the UMI-ligation and nested PCR reads, gives a single entry per CDR3 protein. The sample shows about 90,000 distinct CDR3 sequences, 7% to 8% of them seen only once. CDR1 and CDR2 from the germline V gene are MNHEY and SVGAGI. V was clipped by 8 bases and J by 10 bases, with 25 bases between them. This CDR3 has 15 amino acids. The receptor's source is a human donor in good health. The J gene is TRBJ2-3, the V gene TRBV6-5; D call uncertain. Sequencing was performed on central memory CD4+ T cells from blood. In nucleotides, the CDR3 is TGTGCCAGCGCCGATTCGGGCGCCCCTTCCGATGCGCAGTATTTT. Translating it yields CASADSGAPSDAQYF.